The clone carrying this T cell receptor (beta chain) was observed a single time. The sample belongs to a study of cytomegalovirus exposure and HLA in healthy donors. For the study at large: Researchers previously reported finding fewer than 120 million unique TCR beta sequences from around 200 million T cells.

From germline, CDR1 is LGHNA and CDR2 YNFKEQ. Deletions cut 0 bases from V and 3 bases from J, with 19 bases between. The CDR3 runs to 18 residues. PCR involved 60 Vbeta and 13 Jbeta primers. The data were produced by immunoSEQ multiplex PCR, yet TCRdb's version contains in-frame clones alone and is incomplete. The data contain around 25,000 clones, more than 75% of them singletons. This TCR derives from a male donor in good health and CMV-seronegative. The rearrangement joins TRBV4-2 to TRBJ2-3, with a possible D match to TRBD2 (6 bases). Sequenced: PBMCs. CDR3 DNA: TGTGCCAGCAGCCAAGATCCACCCCAGCGGGCCAATACAGATACGCAGTATTTT. It codes for CASSQDPPQRANTDTQYF.